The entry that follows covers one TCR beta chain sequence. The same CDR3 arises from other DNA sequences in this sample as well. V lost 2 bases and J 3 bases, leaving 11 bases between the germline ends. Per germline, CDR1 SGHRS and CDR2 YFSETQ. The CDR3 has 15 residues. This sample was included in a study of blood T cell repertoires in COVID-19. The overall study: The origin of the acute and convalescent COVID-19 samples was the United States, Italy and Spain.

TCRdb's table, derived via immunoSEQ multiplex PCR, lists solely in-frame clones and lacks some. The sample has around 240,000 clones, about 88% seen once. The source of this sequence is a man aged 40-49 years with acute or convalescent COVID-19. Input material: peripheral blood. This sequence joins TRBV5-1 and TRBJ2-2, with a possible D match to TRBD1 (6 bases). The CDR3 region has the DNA TGCGCCAGCAGCTTCCTGGCAGGGGACACCGGGGAGCTGTTTTTT. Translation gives CASSFLAGDTGELFF. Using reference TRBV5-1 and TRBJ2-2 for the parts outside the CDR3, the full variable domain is KAGVTQTPRYLIKTRGQQVTLSCSPISGHRSVSWYQQTPGQGLQFLFEYFSETQRNKGNFPGRFSGRQFSNSRSEMNVSTLELGDSALYLCASSFLAGDTGELFFGEGSRLTVL.